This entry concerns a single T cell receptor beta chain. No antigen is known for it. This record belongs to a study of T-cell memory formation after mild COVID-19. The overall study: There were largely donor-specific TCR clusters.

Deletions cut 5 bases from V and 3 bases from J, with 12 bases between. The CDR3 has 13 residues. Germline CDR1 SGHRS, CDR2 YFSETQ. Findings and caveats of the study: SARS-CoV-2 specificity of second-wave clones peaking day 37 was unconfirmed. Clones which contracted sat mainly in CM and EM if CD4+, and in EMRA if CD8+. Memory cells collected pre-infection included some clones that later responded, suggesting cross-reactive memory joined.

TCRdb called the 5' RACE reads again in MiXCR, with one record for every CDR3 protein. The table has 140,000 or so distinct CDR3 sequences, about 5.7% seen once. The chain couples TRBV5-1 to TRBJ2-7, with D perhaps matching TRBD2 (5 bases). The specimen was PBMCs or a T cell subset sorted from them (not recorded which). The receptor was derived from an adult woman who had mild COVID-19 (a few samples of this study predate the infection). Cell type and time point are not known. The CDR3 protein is CASSPAEGYEQYF. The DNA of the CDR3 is TGCGCCAGCAGTCCCGCCGAGGGCTACGAGCAGTACTTC. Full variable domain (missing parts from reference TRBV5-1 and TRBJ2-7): KAGVTQTPRYLIKTRGQQVTLSCSPISGHRSVSWYQQTPGQGLQFLFEYFSETQRNKGNFPGRFSGRQFSNSRSEMNVSTLELGDSALYLCASSPAEGYEQYFGPGTRLTVT.